These 8 T cell receptor beta chains originate from one sample sequenced in a study of CD8+ T cells in alopecia areata. The treatment is: oral pan-JAK inhibitor, 5-10 mg twice daily. Extraction of RNA preceded its reverse transcription into cDNA, which served as the sequencing template. The protocol was immunoSEQ multiplex PCR, while the TCRdb copy is restricted to in-frame clones and leaves out a portion. The data show some 150,000 clones, 45% to 65% seen once. The sequences come from CD8+ T cells sorted from blood, collected at week 4, from a patient treated with tofacitinib. All receptors come from a human donor with alopecia areata.

There are a few counts of this clone. This chain uses TRBV30 with TRBJ2-1; TRBD2 is a possible D gene (5 bases). The V gene lost 2 bases and the J gene lost 9 bases, with 11 bases spanning the gap. Per the germline V gene, CDR1 is GTSNPN and CDR2 is SVGIG (reference sequence). The CDR3 is made up of 12 amino acids. CDR3: CAWSRAAGEQFF. The CDR3 coding sequence is TGTGCCTGGAGTAGGGCGGCGGGTGAGCAGTTCTTC.

Only a few counts were recorded for this clone. The chain couples TRBV7-9 to TRBJ1-5; 7 bases fit TRBD1. CDR3 length: 18 residues. The trim removed 4 bases at V and 0 bases at J, leaving 12 bases unmatched. The germline gives CDR1 SEHNR, CDR2 FQNEAQ (reference sequence). CDR3 in DNA: TGTGCCAGCAGCTCTACCAAGGACAGGTCCTATAGCAATCAGCCCCAGCATTTT. Translated: CASSSTKDRSYSNQPQHF.

The V gene is TRBV27, the J gene TRBJ1-4; D possibly corresponds to TRBD1 (5 bases). Germline loops: CDR1 MNHEY, CDR2 SMNVEV (reference sequence). Between the trimmed V and J ends, which lost 0 bases and 10 bases, there was a span of 6 bases. This CDR3 comprises 12 residues. CDR3 sequence: CASSLSRGKLFF. CDR3 nucleotide sequence: TGTGCCAGCAGTTTATCGAGGGGAAAACTGTTTTTT. Combining the CDR3 with reference TRBV27 and TRBJ1-4 gives the whole variable domain EAQVTQNPRYLITVTGKKLTVTCSQNMNHEYMSWYRQDPGLGLRQIYYSMNVEVTDKGDVPEGYKVSRKEKRNFPLILESPSPNQTSLYFCASSLSRGKLFFGSGTQLSVL.

This clone was seen more than once but under ten times. The chain employs TRBV5-1 and TRBJ2-1; 10 nucleotides line up with TRBD1. Looked up from germline, CDR1 is SGHRS and CDR2 is YFSETQ. The V and J ends lost 2 bases and 8 bases, in that order; junction bases with no gene match: 7. This CDR3 is built from 15 residues. The CDR3 DNA reads TGCGCCAGCAGCTTTAGGGGACAGGGGCACGATGAGCAGTTCTTC. It specifies CASSFRGQGHDEQFF.

This clone was found once. The chain recombines TRBV20-1 with TRBJ1-2, with no clear D. Trimming shortened V by 5 bases and J by 6 bases, and 10 bases separated the two germline ends. The CDR3 spans 11 residues. Germline CDR1 and CDR2: DFQATT and SNEGSKA (reference sequence). CDR3 loop: CSALDSNGYTF. CDR3 coding DNA: TGCAGTGCTCTGGACTCTAATGGCTACACCTTC.

The chain is built from TRBV5-1 and TRBJ2-3; D remains unclear. V was pared by 3 bases and J by 1 base, with 6 bases between. The CDR3 totals 13 residues. Germline values: CDR1 SGHRS, CDR2 YFSETQ. Here the CDR3 reads CASSSERTDTQYF. CDR3 nucleotides: TGCGCCAGCAGCTCTGAACGCACAGATACGCAGTATTTT.

This chain uses TRBV4-3 with TRBJ2-3; the match to TRBD2 covers 8 bases. Trimming at V came to 1 base and at J to 5 bases, leaving 5 bases not matched to a gene. This CDR3 contains 15 residues. CDR1 is LGHNA and CDR2 is YSLEER in the germline V gene. In nucleotides, the CDR3 is TGCGCCAGCAGCCAAGCGGGGGGGGACATAGATACGCAGTATTTT. Amino acid sequence: CASSQAGGDIDTQYF.

The chain couples TRBV30 to TRBJ1-1, with TRBD1 identical over 9 bases. V trimming: 0 bases; J trimming: 1 base; junction bases outside the gene matches: 3. In germline, CDR1 is GTSNPN, CDR2 SVGIG (reference sequence). The CDR3 sequence is 15 residues long. CDR3 in DNA: TGTGCCTGGAGTGTAACGGGACAGGGGAACACTGAAGCTTTCTTT. Encoded protein: CAWSVTGQGNTEAFF.